Included here is one TCR beta chain sequence, with context. The record originates from a study of blood T cell repertoires in COVID-19. Study in general: From T cells, B-cell-depleted T cells, or PBMCs came the material, which was cDNA or gDNA.

As processed by the authors: Researchers report that nucleated cell counts were estimated from reference gene primer amplification. Some clones are missing from TCRdb's copy, which holds only in-frame ones; the method was immunoSEQ multiplex PCR. The DNA gave D and trimming, while V, J and clone size come from that table. The sample includes about 120,000 clones, 82% of them seen just once. Germline V lookup: CDR1 GTSNPN, CDR2 SVGIG (reference sequence). This CDR3 comprises 14 residues. With V trimmed by 3 bases and J by 5 bases, 8 bases remained unmatched. This chain links TRBV30 with TRBJ2-7; TRBD1 matches 9 bases. The sample consisted of peripheral blood. This clonotype was obtained from an older woman with acute or convalescent COVID-19. The CDR3 reads CAWRIPGQGHEQYF. CDR3 nucleotide sequence: TGTGCCTGGAGGATACCGGGACAGGGCCACGAGCAGTACTTC.